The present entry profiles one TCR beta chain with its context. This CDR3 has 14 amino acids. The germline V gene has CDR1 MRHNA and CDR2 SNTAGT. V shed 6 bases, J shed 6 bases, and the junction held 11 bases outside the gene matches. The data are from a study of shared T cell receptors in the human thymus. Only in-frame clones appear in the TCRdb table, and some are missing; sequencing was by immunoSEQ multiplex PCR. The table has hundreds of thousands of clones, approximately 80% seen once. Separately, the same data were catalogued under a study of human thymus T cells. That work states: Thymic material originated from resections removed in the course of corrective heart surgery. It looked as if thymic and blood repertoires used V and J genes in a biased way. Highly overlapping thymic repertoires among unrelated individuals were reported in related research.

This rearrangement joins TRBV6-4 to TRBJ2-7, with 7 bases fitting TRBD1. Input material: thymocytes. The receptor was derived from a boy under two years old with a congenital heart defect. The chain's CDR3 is CASSLTGLSREQYF. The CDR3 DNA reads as TGTGCCAGCAGCTTGACAGGGTTATCGCGCGAGCAGTACTTC.